The 15 T cell receptor beta chains given below trace back to one sample, sequenced in a study of blood T cells in healthy people across ages. A J-beta primer mix and a sample-barcoded 5' primer were used in a second PCR of roughly 7 to 12 cycles. Each CDR3 protein is one row after TCRdb ran MiXCR on the 5' RACE reads. The sample carries over 1,500,000 distinct CDR3 sequences, roughly 52% recorded once. The material sequenced was blood. The receptors here all came from a woman aged 40-49 years in good health.

The J gene is TRBJ1-4, the V gene TRBV5-1, with 11 positions matching TRBD1. CDR3 length equals 14 residues. Trimming took 7 bases from V and 7 from J; bases not matched to a gene: 6. Germline V gives CDR1 SGHRS, CDR2 YFSETQ. Here the CDR3 DNA reads TGCGCCAGCTCCGGACAGGGGGCCGGTGAAAAACTGTTTTTT. Translating gives CASSGQGAGEKLFF.

The rearrangement uses TRBV6-2 or TRBV6-3 and TRBJ2-5; 10 bases line up with TRBD2. After removal of 7 bases from V and 3 bases from J, the junction contained 11 bases not matched to a gene. Germline CDR1 and CDR2: MNHEY and SVGEGT. The CDR3 runs 16 residues. The CDR3 is CASTSGVAGGKETQYF. CDR3 sequence (DNA): TGTGCCAGCACCTCGGGGGTAGCGGGGGGAAAAGAGACCCAGTACTTC.

This clonotype has just a few counts. V gene TRBV20-1 combines with J gene TRBJ2-7, with D possibly being TRBD2 (6 bases). The CDR3 covers 12 residues. The germline CDR1 and CDR2 sequences are DFQATT and SNEGSKA (reference sequence). Deletions cut 2 bases from V and 4 bases from J, with 9 bases between. The CDR3 spells CSARIGGYEQYF. CDR3 DNA sequence: TGCAGTGCTAGAATTGGGGGGTACGAGCAGTACTTC.

The CDR3 DNA reads TGCAGCGTCCCCTGGGGGGGGCAGCCTGAAGCTTTCTTT. It encodes CSVPWGGQPEAFF. The rearrangement joins TRBV29-1 to TRBJ1-1; D possibly corresponds to TRBD1 (6 bases). Germline V gene lookup returns CDR1 SQVTM and CDR2 ANQGSEA. CDR3 length equals 13 residues. V was shortened by 6 bases and J by 6 bases, with 17 bases between the two germline ends.

The chain links TRBV20-1 to TRBJ1-5; D ambiguous. The CDR3 has 15 residues. V was pared by 2 bases and J by 0 bases, with 11 bases between. CDR1 is DFQATT, CDR2 SNEGSKA, per germline (reference sequence). The CDR3 DNA is TGCAGTGCTAGAAAGGGAGAACTTAGCAATCAGCCCCAGCATTTT. Protein product: CSARKGELSNQPQHF.

This clonotype occurred a few times. The chain uses TRBV20-1 and TRBJ2-5; TRBD1 matches at 9 bases. Trimming cost V 4 bases and J 2 bases; bases outside gene matches: 5. The germline CDR1 and CDR2 sequences are DFQATT and SNEGSKA (reference sequence). This CDR3 region has 14 residues. The CDR3 coding sequence is TGCAGTGCTACCCGGGACAGGGAACAAGAGACCCAGTACTTC. This codes for CSATRDREQETQYF.

This clonotype was seen a few times. V and J are TRBV4-1 and TRBJ2-5, with D perhaps given as TRBD1 or TRBD2 (5 bases each). V dropped 1 base and J dropped 1 base, with 10 bases sitting between them. Germline V CDR1 and CDR2: MGHRA, YSYEKL. The CDR3 has 15 amino acids. CDR3 nucleotides: TGCGCCAGCAGCCAAGGGGACGCCACCCAAGAGACCCAGTACTTC. It codes for CASSQGDATQETQYF.

The V gene is TRBV7-2, the J gene TRBJ2-5; tentatively, D is TRBD1 (6 bases). V gave up 8 bases and J gave up 5 bases, with 15 bases separating them. CDR1 and CDR2 (germline): SGHTA, FQGNSA. The CDR3 has 13 residues. The CDR3 here is CASADRRVETQYF. CDR3 DNA: TGTGCCAGCGCCGACAGGCGGGTGGAGACCCAGTACTTC.

The V and J genes are TRBV24-1 and TRBJ2-5; no firm D call. CDR1 and CDR2 from the germline V gene are KGHDR and SFDVKD. The CDR3 contains 12 residues. Trimming shortened V by 3 bases and J by 3 bases, and 4 bases separated the two germline ends. The CDR3 region is CATSDRKETQYF. The CDR3 nucleotides are TGTGCCACCAGTGATCGGAAAGAGACCCAGTACTTC.

The rearrangement links TRBV7-3 to TRBJ2-3; D possibly uses TRBD1 or TRBD2 (5 bases each). In germline, CDR1 is SGHTA, CDR2 FQGTGA. The CDR3 has 16 amino acids. Trimming cost V 5 bases and J 5 bases, with 20 bases left between them. CDR3 amino acids: CASSLNSGRTRDTQYF. DNA for the CDR3: TGTGCCAGCAGCCTTAACTCGGGACGGACCAGAGATACGCAGTATTTT. Full variable domain (rest looked up from reference TRBV7-3 and TRBJ2-3): GAGVSQTPSNKVTEKGKYVELRCDPISGHTALYWYRQSLGQGPEFLIYFQGTGAADDSGLPNDRFFAVRPEGSVSTLKIQRTERGDSAVYLCASSLNSGRTRDTQYFGPGTRLTVL.

CDR3 in DNA: TGTGCCAGCAGTTTGGTAAGGGCCGGAGGGCCCCAGCATTTT. This codes for CASSLVRAGGPQHF. This rearrangement joins TRBV7-2 to TRBJ1-5; D remains ambiguous. The CDR3 has 14 residues. Germline CDR1 SGHTA, CDR2 FQGNSA. Trimming took off 6 bases at V and 9 bases at J, with 18 bases between the two ends.

This clonotype was seen a few times. The chain's CDR3 is CASFWGREQFF. The CDR3 DNA sequence: TGTGCCAGCTTCTGGGGGCGGGAGCAGTTCTTC. The chain combines TRBV2 with TRBJ2-1; D is possibly TRBD1 (6 bases). V was shortened by 8 bases and J by 10 bases, with 12 bases between the two germline ends. There are 11 residues in the CDR3. Looked up from germline, CDR1 is SNHLY and CDR2 is FYNNEI.

CDR3 amino acids: CASSPDRAFGNQPQHF. CDR3 coding DNA: TGTGCCAGCAGCCCCGACAGGGCCTTTGGCAATCAGCCCCAGCATTTT. The J gene is TRBJ1-5, the V gene TRBV7-8, with 7 bases fitting TRBD1. Germline-derived CDR1 and CDR2 are SGHVS and FQNEAQ. This CDR3 is built from 16 residues. The ends lost 5 bases at V and 2 bases at J; junction bases unmatched: 9.

This chain links TRBV7-2 with TRBJ2-1; TRBD2 agrees at 12 bases. CDR3 length equals 19 residues. The germline gives CDR1 SGHTA, CDR2 FQGNSA. V trimming: 1 base; J trimming: 2 bases; junction bases outside the gene matches: 9. CDR3 loop: CASSLVNRLAGATYNEQFF. The CDR3 DNA follows: TGTGCCAGCAGCTTAGTAAACCGACTAGCGGGAGCAACCTACAATGAGCAGTTCTTC.

J is TRBJ2-1 and V is TRBV6-2 or TRBV6-3; 8 bases line up with TRBD2. Trimming took 8 bases from V and 2 from J; bases not matched to a gene: 11. CDR1 MNHEY and CDR2 SVGEGT come from the germline V gene. The CDR3 contains 16 residues. The CDR3 nucleotides are TGTGCCAGCCGACCCCCGGGGGGGGGCACCTACAATGAGCAGTTCTTC. Translation gives CASRPPGGGTYNEQFF.